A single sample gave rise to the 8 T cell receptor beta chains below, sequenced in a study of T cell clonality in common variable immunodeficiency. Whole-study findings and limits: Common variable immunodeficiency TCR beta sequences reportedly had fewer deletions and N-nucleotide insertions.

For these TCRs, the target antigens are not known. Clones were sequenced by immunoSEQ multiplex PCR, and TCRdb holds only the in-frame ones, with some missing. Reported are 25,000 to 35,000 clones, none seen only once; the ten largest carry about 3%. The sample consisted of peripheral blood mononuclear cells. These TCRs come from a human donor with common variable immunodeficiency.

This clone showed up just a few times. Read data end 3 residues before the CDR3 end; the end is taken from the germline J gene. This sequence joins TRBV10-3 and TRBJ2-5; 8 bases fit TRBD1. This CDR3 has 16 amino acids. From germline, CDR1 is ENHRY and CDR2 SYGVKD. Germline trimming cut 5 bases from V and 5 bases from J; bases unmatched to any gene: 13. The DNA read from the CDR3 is TGTGCCATCAGTTCCAGCAGGACAGGGCGTAGGGAGACC. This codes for CAISSSRTGRRET. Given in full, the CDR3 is CAISSSRTGRRETQYF.

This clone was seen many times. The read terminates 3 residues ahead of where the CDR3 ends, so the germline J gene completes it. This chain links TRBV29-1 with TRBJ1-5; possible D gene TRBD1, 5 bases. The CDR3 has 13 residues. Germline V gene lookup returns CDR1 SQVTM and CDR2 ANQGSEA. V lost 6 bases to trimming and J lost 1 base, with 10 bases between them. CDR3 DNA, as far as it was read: TGCAGCGTCAGGGCGGCGAGCAATCAGCCC. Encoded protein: CSVRAASNQP. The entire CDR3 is CSVRAASNQPQHF.

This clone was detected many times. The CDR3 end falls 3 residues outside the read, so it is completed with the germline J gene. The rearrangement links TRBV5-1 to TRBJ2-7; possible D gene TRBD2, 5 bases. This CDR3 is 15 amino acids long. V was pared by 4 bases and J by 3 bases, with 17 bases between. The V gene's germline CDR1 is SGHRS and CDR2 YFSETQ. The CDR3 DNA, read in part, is TGCGCCAGCAGCCCGGACGGGGTTAGAGTCTACGAG. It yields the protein CASSPDGVRVYE. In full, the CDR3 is CASSPDGVRVYEQYF.

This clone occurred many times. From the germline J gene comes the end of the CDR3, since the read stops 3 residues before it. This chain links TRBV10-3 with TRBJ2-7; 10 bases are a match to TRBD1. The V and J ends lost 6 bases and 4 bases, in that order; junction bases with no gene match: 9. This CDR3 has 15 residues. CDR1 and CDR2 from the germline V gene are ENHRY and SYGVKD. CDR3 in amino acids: CAISSGQGEGYEQYF. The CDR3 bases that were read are TGTGCCATCAGCTCCGGACAGGGGGAGGGATACGAG.

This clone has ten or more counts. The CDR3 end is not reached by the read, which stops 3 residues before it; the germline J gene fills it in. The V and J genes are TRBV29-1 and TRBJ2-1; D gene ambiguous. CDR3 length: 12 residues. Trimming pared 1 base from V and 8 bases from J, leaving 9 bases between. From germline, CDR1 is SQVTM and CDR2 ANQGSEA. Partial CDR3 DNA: TGCAGCGTTGAAGGGCAGGTCTATGAG. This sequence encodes CSVEGQVYE. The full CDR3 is CSVEGQVYEQFF.

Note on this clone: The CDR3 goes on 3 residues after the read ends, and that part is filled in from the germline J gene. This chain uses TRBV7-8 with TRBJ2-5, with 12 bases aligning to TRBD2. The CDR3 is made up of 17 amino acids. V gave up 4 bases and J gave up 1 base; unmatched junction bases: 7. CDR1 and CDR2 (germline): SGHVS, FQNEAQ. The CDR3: CASSSRRGLAGQETQYF. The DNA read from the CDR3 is TGTGCCAGCAGCTCCAGGAGGGGACTAGCGGGCCAAGAGACC.

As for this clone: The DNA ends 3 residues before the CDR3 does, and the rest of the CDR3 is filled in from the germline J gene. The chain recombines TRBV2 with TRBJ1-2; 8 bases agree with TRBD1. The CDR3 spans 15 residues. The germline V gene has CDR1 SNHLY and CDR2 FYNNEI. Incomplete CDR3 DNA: TGTGCCAGCAGTGAAACAGGCAGGGGGCACGAGGGC. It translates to CASSETGRGHEG. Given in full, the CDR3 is CASSETGRGHEGYTF.

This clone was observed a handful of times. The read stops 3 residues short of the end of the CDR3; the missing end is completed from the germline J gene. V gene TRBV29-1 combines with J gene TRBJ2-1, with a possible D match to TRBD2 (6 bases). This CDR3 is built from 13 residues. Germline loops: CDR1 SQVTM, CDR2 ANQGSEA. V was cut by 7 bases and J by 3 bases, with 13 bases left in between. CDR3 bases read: TGCAGCGCTGTTAGCGGACTCTACAATGAG. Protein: CSAVSGLYNE. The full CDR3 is CSAVSGLYNEQFF.